This T cell receptor beta chain was captured by sequencing in a study of CD4 and CD8 cells across lung adenocarcinoma regions. Donors had localized lung adenocarcinoma, a non-small cell lung cancer. A single record per CDR3 protein comes from TCRdb applying MiXCR to the PCR reads. This repertoire shows 8,200 or so distinct CDR3 sequences, roughly 54% found once; its top ten account for 15% to 20%. This CDR3 spans 15 amino acids. Trimming removed 5 bases at V and 5 bases at J, with 18 bases between. CDR1 and CDR2 from the germline V gene are SGHVS and FNYEAQ. The clonotype originates from a female donor with lung adenocarcinoma. The CD4 and CD8 labels of this study may be unreliable. The sequenced sample was CD8+ T cells from the center of a lung tumor. The chain carries TRBV7-6 and TRBJ1-1; no clear D gene. The CDR3 DNA sequence: TGTGCCAGCAGCCAGCAAACCGGAGCCCGGACTGAAGCTTTCTTT. Its translation is CASSQQTGARTEAFF.